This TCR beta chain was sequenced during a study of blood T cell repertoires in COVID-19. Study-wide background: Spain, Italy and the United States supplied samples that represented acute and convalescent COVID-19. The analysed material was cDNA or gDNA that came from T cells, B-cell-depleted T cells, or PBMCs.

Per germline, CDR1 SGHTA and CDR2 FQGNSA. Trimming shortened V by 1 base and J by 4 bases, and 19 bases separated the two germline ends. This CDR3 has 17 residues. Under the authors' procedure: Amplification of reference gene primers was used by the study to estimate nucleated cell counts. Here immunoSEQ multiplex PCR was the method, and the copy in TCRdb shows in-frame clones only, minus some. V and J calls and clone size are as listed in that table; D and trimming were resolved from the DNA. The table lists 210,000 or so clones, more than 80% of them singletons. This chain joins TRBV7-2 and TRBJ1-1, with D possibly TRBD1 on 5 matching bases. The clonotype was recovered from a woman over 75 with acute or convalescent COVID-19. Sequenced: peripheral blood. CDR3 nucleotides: TGTGCCAGCAGCTTAGTTTACATGGAGGGTACAGGCACTGAAGCTTTCTTT. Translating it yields CASSLVYMEGTGTEAFF.